This TCR beta chain was sequenced in a study of shared clonotypes between healthy human individuals. The V and J ends lost 0 bases and 10 bases, in that order; junction bases with no gene match: 6. The germline CDR1 and CDR2 sequences are MNHNY and SVGAGI (reference sequence). CDR3 size: 14 residues. Method: immunoSEQ multiplex PCR; TCRdb's copy keeps in-frame clones and lacks some. This sample has around 2.5 million clones, with roughly 93% found just once. This clonotype was sampled from a young man in good health. Some clones in this sample may be carry-over from other donors' samples. Sequencing was performed on naive CD4+ T cells from PBMCs. Regarding subset: CD45RA+ positively selected. The rearrangement joins TRBV6-6 to TRBJ2-5, with 9 bases that match TRBD1. CDR3 in DNA: TGTGCCAGCAGTTACTCGGGGGGGGACAGGGTCCAGTACTTC. It encodes CASSYSGGDRVQYF.